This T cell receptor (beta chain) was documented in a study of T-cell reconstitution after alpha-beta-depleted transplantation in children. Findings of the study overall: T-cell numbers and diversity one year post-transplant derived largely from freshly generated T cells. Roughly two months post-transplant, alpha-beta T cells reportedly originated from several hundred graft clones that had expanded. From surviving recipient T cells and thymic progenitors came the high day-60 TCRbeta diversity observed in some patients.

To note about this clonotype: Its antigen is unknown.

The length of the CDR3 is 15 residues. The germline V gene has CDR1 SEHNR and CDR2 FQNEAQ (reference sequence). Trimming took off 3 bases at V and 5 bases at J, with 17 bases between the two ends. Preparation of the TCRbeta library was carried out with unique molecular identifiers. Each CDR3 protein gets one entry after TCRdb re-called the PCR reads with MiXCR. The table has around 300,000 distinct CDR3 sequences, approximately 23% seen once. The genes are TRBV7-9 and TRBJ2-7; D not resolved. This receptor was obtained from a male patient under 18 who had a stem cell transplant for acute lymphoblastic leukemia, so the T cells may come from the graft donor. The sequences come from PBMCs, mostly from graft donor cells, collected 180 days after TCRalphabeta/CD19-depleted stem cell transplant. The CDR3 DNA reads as TGTGCCAGCAGCTTTAGATACGGATCCCGAGACGAGCAGTACTTC. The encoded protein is CASSFRYGSRDEQYF.